This passage covers 6 T cell receptor beta chains from one sample sequenced in a study of blood T cell repertoires in COVID-19. Repertoires were generated with immunoSEQ multiplex PCR, while TCRdb's copy carries only in-frame clones and drops some. The data show about 40,000 clones, 79% seen once. The sample taken for sequencing was peripheral blood. Receptor source: a woman older than 75 with acute or convalescent COVID-19.

This clone has a handful of counts. This chain joins TRBV10-3 and TRBJ2-2, with 11 positions matching TRBD2. The CDR3 spans 16 residues. Trimming cost V 6 bases and J 4 bases; bases outside gene matches: 7. Looked up from germline, CDR1 is ENHRY and CDR2 is SYGVKD. Here the CDR3 reads CAIRGTSGRGTGELFF. Written as DNA, the CDR3 is TGTGCCATCAGGGGAACTAGCGGGAGAGGCACCGGGGAGCTGTTTTTT.

Comment on this clone: The identical CDR3 is also encoded by other nucleotide sequences in the sample. The chain combines TRBV10-3 with TRBJ1-3, with D perhaps matching TRBD1 (5 bases). Germline V gene lookup returns CDR1 ENHRY and CDR2 SYGVKD. This CDR3 region has 13 residues. Between the trimmed V and J ends, which lost 6 bases and 0 bases, there was a span of 6 bases. The DNA of the CDR3 is TGTGCCATCAGAGACAGCTCTGGAAACACCATATATTTT. Translation: CAIRDSSGNTIYF.

The J gene is TRBJ2-1, the V gene TRBV18; 8 bases fit TRBD1. CDR3 length: 16 residues. Unmatched junction bases numbered 8, after V lost 3 bases and J lost 4 bases. Germline CDR1 reads KGHSH; CDR2 reads LQKENI. The CDR3 sequence is CASSPLGTGQYNEQFF. In DNA form, the CDR3 reads TGTGCCAGCTCACCCCTCGGGACAGGACAATACAATGAGCAGTTCTTC.

The chain has TRBV19 and TRBJ1-2; D call uncertain. The CDR3 has 13 amino acids. Trimming took 6 bases from V and 2 from J, leaving 10 bases between them. Germline CDR1 LNHDA, CDR2 SQIVND (reference sequence). In nucleotides, the CDR3 is TGTGCCAGTAGAGAGGGTGGGAACTATGGCTACACCTTC. Protein sequence: CASREGGNYGYTF.

The chain combines TRBV29-1 with TRBJ2-5; D might be TRBD1 (6 bases). Germline CDR1 reads SQVTM; CDR2 reads ANQGSEA. Trimming shortened V by 3 bases and J by 5 bases, and 13 bases separated the two germline ends. The CDR3 consists of 13 residues. The CDR3 loop is CSVDRGLVETQYF. The CDR3 coding sequence is TGCAGCGTTGACAGGGGTCTGGTTGAGACCCAGTACTTC.

The chain joins TRBV5-4 to TRBJ2-3; the D gene is possibly TRBD1 (6 bases). Germline V lookup: CDR1 SGHNT, CDR2 YYREEE (reference sequence). The ends were cut back, 4 bases at V and 1 base at J, with 16 bases in the middle. The CDR3 extends over 16 amino acids. The CDR3 region is CASSAPSGHRTDTQYF. CDR3 sequence (DNA): TGTGCCAGCAGCGCCCCCTCGGGACATCGCACAGATACGCAGTATTTT.